These 15 T cell receptor beta chains share one sample of origin, sequenced in a study of T-cell reconstitution after alpha-beta-depleted transplantation in children. For TCRbeta, the library was prepared with unique molecular identifiers. Via MiXCR, TCRdb re-called the PCR reads, giving one row per CDR3 protein. The table records 500,000 to 750,000 distinct CDR3 sequences, 27% of them present only once. The sample in question was PBMCs, obtained before TCRalphabeta/CD19-depleted stem cell transplant. These receptors were obtained from a boy in the first two years of life with Wiskott-Aldrich syndrome, due to receive a stem cell transplant.

This clonotype was seen a handful of times. The rearrangement links TRBV5-1 to TRBJ2-3; D may match TRBD1 or TRBD2 (6 bases each). Germline-derived CDR1 and CDR2 are SGHRS and YFSETQ. The CDR3 is 16 amino acids. Trimming took 0 bases from V and 4 from J, leaving 15 bases between them. The CDR3 here is CASSLGNGGQADTQYF. In DNA form, the CDR3 reads TGCGCCAGCAGCTTGGGTAACGGGGGCCAGGCAGATACGCAGTATTTT.

V and J are TRBV3-1 and TRBJ2-7; 10 nucleotides align to TRBD2. V trimming: 4 bases; J trimming: 6 bases; junction bases outside the gene matches: 9. The germline gives CDR1 LGHDT, CDR2 YNNKEL (reference sequence). This CDR3 contains 15 residues. CDR3 sequence reads: CASSRTLAGVAEQYF. The CDR3 nucleotides read TGTGCCAGCAGCCGGACTCTAGCGGGAGTCGCCGAGCAGTACTTC.

This clonotype was counted a few times. V and J are TRBV24-1 and TRBJ2-1; D is unclear. The ends were cut back, 5 bases at V and 7 bases at J, with 5 bases in the middle. CDR1 and CDR2 (germline): KGHDR, SFDVKD. This CDR3 spans 11 amino acids. The CDR3 DNA follows: TGTGCCACCAGTGCCCAAAATGAGCAGTTCTTC. It encodes CATSAQNEQFF.

This clonotype came up a few times. The chain has TRBV3-1 and TRBJ2-7, with D unresolved. Germline assignment: CDR1 LGHDT and CDR2 YNNKEL (reference sequence). The CDR3 contains 14 residues. The V gene lost 4 bases and the J gene lost 6 bases, with 16 bases spanning the gap. In nucleotides, the CDR3 is TGTGCCAGCAGCCCTCATCCCGGATGGGGCGAGCAGTACTTC. Its protein is CASSPHPGWGEQYF.

V gene TRBV5-4 combines with J gene TRBJ2-7; 9 bases are shared with TRBD2. CDR3 length equals 14 residues. With V trimmed by 6 bases and J by 2 bases, 6 bases remained unmatched. Germline V gene lookup returns CDR1 SGHNT and CDR2 YYREEE (reference sequence). The CDR3 nucleotides are TGTGCCAGCACCACGACTAGCGGAGCCTACGAGCAGTACTTC. Protein: CASTTTSGAYEQYF.

V and J are TRBV2 and TRBJ2-1; tentative D call: TRBD2 (6 bases). Per germline, CDR1 SNHLY and CDR2 FYNNEI. The CDR3 sequence is 13 residues long. Trimming removed 4 bases at V and 7 bases at J, with 11 bases between. The CDR3 region has the DNA TGTGCCAGCAGTGGTAACGGGGGAAATGAGCAGTTCTTC. It codes for CASSGNGGNEQFF. Supplemented by reference TRBV2 and TRBJ2-1, the full variable domain reads EPEVTQTPSHQVTQMGQEVILRCVPISNHLYFYWYRQILGQKVEFLVSFYNNEISEKSEIFDDQFSVERPDGSNFTLKIRSTKLEDSAMYFCASSGNGGNEQFFGPGTRLTVL.

This clonotype was counted ten times or more. The genes are TRBV5-1 and TRBJ2-1; D is undetermined. Germline V lookup: CDR1 SGHRS, CDR2 YFSETQ. CDR3 length: 11 residues. Deletions cut 0 bases from V and 8 bases from J, with 3 bases between. The CDR3 sequence: CASSLEYEQFF. The CDR3 DNA reads TGCGCCAGCAGCTTGGAGTATGAGCAGTTCTTC.

This clonotype appeared a few times. The CDR3 here is CASKDPAWGETQYF. The CDR3 DNA reads as TGCGCCAGCAAGGACCCCGCCTGGGGGGAGACCCAGTACTTC. The V gene is TRBV5-1, the J gene TRBJ2-5; D might be TRBD1 or TRBD2, each matching 5 bases. From germline, CDR1 is SGHRS and CDR2 YFSETQ. Trimming pared 6 bases from V and 5 bases from J, leaving 17 bases between. This CDR3 is 14 amino acids long.

The table lists this clonotype with a few counts. This chain joins TRBV5-1 and TRBJ2-5, with a tentative D call TRBD2 (6 bases). The ends were cut back, 4 bases at V and 4 bases at J, with 14 bases in the middle. The germline CDR1 and CDR2 sequences are SGHRS and YFSETQ. The CDR3 loop spans 14 amino acids. In DNA form, the CDR3 reads TGCGCCAGCAGCATAACTAGCCTGGGAGAGACCCAGTACTTC. Translating gives CASSITSLGETQYF.

The CDR3 loop is CSAVRDRGPYEQYF. DNA of the CDR3: TGCAGCGCCGTCCGGGACAGGGGACCGTACGAGCAGTACTTC. This chain connects TRBV29-1 to TRBJ2-7; TRBD1 agrees at 10 bases. This CDR3 region has 14 residues. CDR1 is SQVTM, CDR2 ANQGSEA, per germline. V gave up 7 bases and J gave up 4 bases; unmatched junction bases: 10.

V usage is TRBV7-9 and J usage is TRBJ2-7, with D maybe TRBD1 (6 bases). The CDR3 loop spans 15 amino acids. CDR1 is SEHNR and CDR2 is FQNEAQ in the germline V gene (reference sequence). V was shortened by 1 base and J by 1 base, with 11 bases between the two germline ends. The DNA for the CDR3 is TGTGCCAGCAGCTTAGTGGCAGGGGAATCCTACGAGCAGTACTTC. As protein: CASSLVAGESYEQYF. Together with reference TRBV7-9 and TRBJ2-7, the CDR3 gives the full variable domain: DTGVSQNPRHKITKRGQNVTFRCDPISEHNRLYWYRQTLGQGPEFLTYFQNEAQLEKSRLLSDRFSAERPKGSFSTLEIQRTEQGDSAMYLCASSLVAGESYEQYFGPGTRLTVT.

This clonotype turned up a few times. This rearrangement joins TRBV5-6 to TRBJ2-7; D is possibly TRBD2 (7 bases). Trimming took off 3 bases at V and 5 bases at J, with 12 bases between the two ends. This CDR3 contains 13 residues. The germline V gene has CDR1 SGHDT and CDR2 YYEEEE. CDR3 loop: CASSSSGGDEQYF. The CDR3 region has the DNA TGTGCCAGCAGCTCCTCGGGGGGCGACGAGCAGTACTTC.

This clonotype was seen more than once but under ten times. CDR3: CASGLAGATSYNEQFF. Written as DNA, the CDR3 is TGTGCCAGCGGACTAGCGGGAGCCACCTCCTACAATGAGCAGTTCTTC. The chain uses TRBV3-1 and TRBJ2-1; 13 bases are shared with TRBD2. The CDR3 totals 16 residues. Looked up from germline, CDR1 is LGHDT and CDR2 is YNNKEL (reference sequence). J gave up 0 bases and V 8 bases, and 4 bases lay outside the gene matches.

Only a few counts were recorded for this clonotype. The DNA for the CDR3 is TGTGCCAGCAGTCCCGAGGACCGGGACAGGGGCCACGAGCAGTACTTC. Protein sequence: CASSPEDRDRGHEQYF. This sequence joins TRBV28 and TRBJ2-7; 10 bases line up with TRBD1. This CDR3 comprises 16 residues. The junction had 12 bases not matched to a gene; V was cut back by 5 bases and J by 5 bases. Germline V gene data show CDR1 as MDHEN and CDR2 as SYDVKM.

This clonotype was observed a few times. The J gene is TRBJ2-2, the V gene TRBV2, with D maybe TRBD1 (6 bases). This CDR3 comprises 16 residues. The V end lost 6 bases, the J end lost 2 bases, and 16 bases lay between the germline ends. Germline V gene data show CDR1 as SNHLY and CDR2 as FYNNEI. The CDR3 bases are TGTGCCAGCAGGGCTTTGGACAGCCCCAACACCGGGGAGCTGTTTTTT. Its translation is CASRALDSPNTGELFF.